The entry below gives a single TCR beta chain sequence along with its context. Antigen: not known. The assay looked at 100,000 or so TCR templates in each sample. Produced via immunoSEQ multiplex PCR; TCRdb's table is partial and in-frame only. The sample lists tens of thousands of clones, 90% to 98% occurring once. The data were obtained in a study of siplizumab effects on memory and regulatory T cells. The study's findings and limits: Most alloreactive clones went unmapped to unstimulated subsets; only a minor fraction mapped. The study did not confirm that proliferating Tregs from siplizumab cultures were suppressive.

This CDR3 has 18 residues. The germline V gene encodes CDR1 MGHRA and CDR2 YSYEKL. The V end lost 2 bases, the J end lost 0 bases, and 19 bases lay between the germline ends. The TCR originated in a human donor in good health. This sequence joins TRBV4-1 and TRBJ1-2; no reliable D call. Sequencing was done on a sample of naive CD8+ T cells sorted from blood. The CDR3 is CASSQPWVDKDTNYGYTF. The CDR3 region has the DNA TGCGCCAGCAGCCAACCATGGGTAGACAAGGATACTAACTATGGCTACACCTTC.